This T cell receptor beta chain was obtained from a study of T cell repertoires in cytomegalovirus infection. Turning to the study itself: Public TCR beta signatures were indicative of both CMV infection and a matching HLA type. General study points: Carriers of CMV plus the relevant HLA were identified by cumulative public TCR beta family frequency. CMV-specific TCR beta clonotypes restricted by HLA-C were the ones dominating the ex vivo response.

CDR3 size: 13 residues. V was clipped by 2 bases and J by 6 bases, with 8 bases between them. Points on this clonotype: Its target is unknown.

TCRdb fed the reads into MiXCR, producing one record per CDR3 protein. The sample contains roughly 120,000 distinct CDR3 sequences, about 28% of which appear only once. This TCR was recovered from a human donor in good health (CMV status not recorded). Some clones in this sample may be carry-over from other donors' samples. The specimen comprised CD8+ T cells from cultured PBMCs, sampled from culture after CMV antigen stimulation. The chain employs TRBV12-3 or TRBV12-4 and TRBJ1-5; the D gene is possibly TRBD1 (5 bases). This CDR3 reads CASSLTGSQPQHF. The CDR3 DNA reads TGTGCCAGCAGTTTAACAGGTTCTCAGCCCCAGCATTTT.